The 14 T cell receptor beta chains given below trace back to one sample, sequenced in a study of blood T cell repertoires in COVID-19 (dated by TCRdb to the early 2020s). Library creation used the immunoSEQ multiplex PCR assay. Entries here come from immuneACCESS through TCRdb and include only in-frame sequences with V and J called. Some clones fail to appear in such tables; in the studies checked, an unresolved V gene covers under half of the shortfall, and the cause of the remainder is unknown. This sample lists roughly 190,000 clones; roughly four fifths were detected once. The biggest ten clones account for around 6.1% of the sample. Sequenced material: peripheral blood. Receptors were obtained from a woman in her 40s with acute or convalescent COVID-19.

This clone was found once. The chain carries TRBV7-3 and TRBJ2-5; no reliable D call. The V end lost 4 bases, the J end lost 5 bases, and 11 bases lay between the germline ends. Germline values: CDR1 SGHTA, CDR2 FQGTGA. This CDR3 spans 13 amino acids. As DNA, the CDR3 is TGTGCCAGCAGCTCCTCCAACGGGGAGACCCAGTACTTC. Residues: CASSSSNGETQYF.

V gene TRBV5-6 combines with J gene TRBJ2-5; a weak D match, TRBD1 (6 bases). Germline loops: CDR1 SGHDT, CDR2 YYEEEE. With 4 bases removed from V and 4 bases from J, the gap between germline ends came to 11 bases. This CDR3 region has 13 residues. The CDR3 loop is CASSLGQRETQYF. The CDR3 bases are TGTGCCAGCAGCCTGGGACAACGAGAGACCCAGTACTTC.

The chain joins TRBV5-4 to TRBJ1-3; TRBD1 matches 9 bases. Germline CDR1 is SGHNT and CDR2 is YYREEE (reference sequence). The junction had 6 bases not matched to a gene; V was cut back by 4 bases and J by 4 bases. The CDR3 is 15 residues long. Written as DNA, the CDR3 is TGTGCCAGCAGCGTAACCGGGACAGGGGGAAACACCATATATTTT. Amino acid sequence: CASSVTGTGGNTIYF.

This chain uses TRBV7-3 with TRBJ2-1; tentatively, D is TRBD2 (5 bases). CDR1 and CDR2 from the germline V gene are SGHTA and FQGTGA. Trimming removed 2 bases at V and 6 bases at J, with 14 bases between. CDR3 size: 15 residues. CDR3 region: CASSLGPGWGNEQFF. The CDR3 DNA is TGTGCCAGCAGCTTAGGGCCGGGGTGGGGCAATGAGCAGTTCTTC.

The rearrangement links TRBV7-2 to TRBJ1-5; 9 nucleotides agree with TRBD1. The V gene end was trimmed by 2 bases and the J gene end by 7 bases; junction bases not matched to a gene: 9. The CDR3 has 16 residues. Germline V gives CDR1 SGHTA, CDR2 FQGNSA. For the CDR3, the DNA is TGTGCCAGCAGCTTATCCGGGGGACAGGGTCACCAGCCCCAGCATTTT. Translation: CASSLSGGQGHQPQHF.

This chain's CDR3 is CASTLGQNSNQPQHF. The CDR3 coding sequence is TGTGCCAGTACCTTGGGACAGAATAGCAATCAGCCCCAGCATTTT. V usage is TRBV6-5 and J usage is TRBJ1-5, with TRBD1 matching 7 bases. The CDR3 contains 15 residues. Germline CDR1 and CDR2: MNHEY and SVGAGI. The V segment lost 9 bases and the J segment 0 bases; nucleotides outside the gene matches: 8.

The chain combines TRBV7-2 with TRBJ1-2; TRBD1 might be the D (6 bases). Germline CDR1 and CDR2: SGHTA and FQGNSA. The CDR3 length is 15 residues. Trimming shortened V by 1 base and J by 5 bases, and 14 bases separated the two germline ends. The CDR3 reads CASSLGGQGHYGYTF. In nucleotides, the CDR3 is TGTGCCAGCAGCTTAGGAGGGCAGGGACATTATGGCTACACCTTC.

The chain recombines TRBV5-5 with TRBJ2-1; D perhaps matches TRBD1 (6 bases). Germline-derived CDR1 and CDR2 are SGHKS and YYEKEE (reference sequence). Trimming removed 4 bases at V and 6 bases at J, with 8 bases between. The CDR3 contains 12 residues. CDR3 nucleotides: TGTGCCAGCAGCAACAGGGCCAATGAGCAGTTCTTC. Its translation: CASSNRANEQFF.

The V gene is TRBV15, the J gene TRBJ2-7; 7 nucleotides match TRBD2. Trimming at V came to 1 base and at J to 3 bases, leaving 6 bases not matched to a gene. Germline V gene sequence: CDR1 LNHNV, CDR2 YYDKDF (reference sequence). The CDR3 loop spans 15 amino acids. For the CDR3, the DNA is TGTGCCACCAGCAGAGGTCGGCTAGCGGTCTACGAGCAGTACTTC. This sequence encodes CATSRGRLAVYEQYF.

The chain has TRBV7-8 and TRBJ2-4, with D perhaps matching TRBD1 (6 bases). CDR1 is SGHVS, CDR2 FQNEAQ, per germline. The V end lost 5 bases, the J end lost 0 bases, and 14 bases lay between the germline ends. The CDR3 totals 16 residues. CDR3 nucleotide sequence: TGTGCCAGCAGCCACCCCAGGGGATTAGCCAAAAACATTCAGTACTTC. The encoded protein is CASSHPRGLAKNIQYF.

This clone was detected a few times. V usage is TRBV10-3 and J usage is TRBJ2-1; TRBD1 is a possible D gene (6 bases). CDR3 size: 12 residues. V was cut by 5 bases and J by 9 bases, with 11 bases left in between. Germline loops: CDR1 ENHRY, CDR2 SYGVKD. CDR3 amino acids: CAISLTGSEQFF. In DNA form, the CDR3 reads TGTGCCATCAGTCTCACAGGGAGTGAGCAGTTCTTC.

The CDR3 DNA reads TGTGCCAGCGGGGGCCCATTCAATCAGCCCCAGCATTTT. This sequence encodes CASGGPFNQPQHF. The genes are TRBV6-5 and TRBJ1-5, with TRBD1 as a possible D gene (6 bases). CDR1 and CDR2 from the germline V gene are MNHEY and SVGAGI. V was pared by 8 bases and J by 3 bases, with 11 bases between. CDR3 size: 13 residues.

The chain couples TRBV4-1 to TRBJ1-4, with 9 bases aligning to TRBD1. J was trimmed by 8 bases and V by 1 base; bases with no gene match: 5. Germline loops: CDR1 MGHRA, CDR2 YSYEKL. The CDR3 has 15 amino acids. CDR3 sequence (DNA): TGCGCCAGCAGCCAAGTTGGGACAGGGCGAGAAAAACTGTTTTTT. It specifies CASSQVGTGREKLFF.

This chain uses TRBV28 with TRBJ1-3; no definite D call. V was pared by 11 bases and J by 6 bases, with 20 bases between. In germline, CDR1 is MDHEN, CDR2 SYDVKM. This CDR3 has 14 amino acids. CDR3 sequence: CASGGAEIINTIYF. CDR3 sequence (DNA): TGTGCCTCCGGTGGTGCGGAAATAATAAACACCATATATTTT. Drawing the rest from reference TRBV28 and TRBJ1-3, the complete variable domain is DVKVTQSSRYLVKRTGEKVFLECVQDMDHENMFWYRQDPGLGLRLIYFSYDVKMKEKGDIPEGYSVSREKKERFSLILESASTNQTSMYLCASGGAEIINTIYFGEGSWLTVV.